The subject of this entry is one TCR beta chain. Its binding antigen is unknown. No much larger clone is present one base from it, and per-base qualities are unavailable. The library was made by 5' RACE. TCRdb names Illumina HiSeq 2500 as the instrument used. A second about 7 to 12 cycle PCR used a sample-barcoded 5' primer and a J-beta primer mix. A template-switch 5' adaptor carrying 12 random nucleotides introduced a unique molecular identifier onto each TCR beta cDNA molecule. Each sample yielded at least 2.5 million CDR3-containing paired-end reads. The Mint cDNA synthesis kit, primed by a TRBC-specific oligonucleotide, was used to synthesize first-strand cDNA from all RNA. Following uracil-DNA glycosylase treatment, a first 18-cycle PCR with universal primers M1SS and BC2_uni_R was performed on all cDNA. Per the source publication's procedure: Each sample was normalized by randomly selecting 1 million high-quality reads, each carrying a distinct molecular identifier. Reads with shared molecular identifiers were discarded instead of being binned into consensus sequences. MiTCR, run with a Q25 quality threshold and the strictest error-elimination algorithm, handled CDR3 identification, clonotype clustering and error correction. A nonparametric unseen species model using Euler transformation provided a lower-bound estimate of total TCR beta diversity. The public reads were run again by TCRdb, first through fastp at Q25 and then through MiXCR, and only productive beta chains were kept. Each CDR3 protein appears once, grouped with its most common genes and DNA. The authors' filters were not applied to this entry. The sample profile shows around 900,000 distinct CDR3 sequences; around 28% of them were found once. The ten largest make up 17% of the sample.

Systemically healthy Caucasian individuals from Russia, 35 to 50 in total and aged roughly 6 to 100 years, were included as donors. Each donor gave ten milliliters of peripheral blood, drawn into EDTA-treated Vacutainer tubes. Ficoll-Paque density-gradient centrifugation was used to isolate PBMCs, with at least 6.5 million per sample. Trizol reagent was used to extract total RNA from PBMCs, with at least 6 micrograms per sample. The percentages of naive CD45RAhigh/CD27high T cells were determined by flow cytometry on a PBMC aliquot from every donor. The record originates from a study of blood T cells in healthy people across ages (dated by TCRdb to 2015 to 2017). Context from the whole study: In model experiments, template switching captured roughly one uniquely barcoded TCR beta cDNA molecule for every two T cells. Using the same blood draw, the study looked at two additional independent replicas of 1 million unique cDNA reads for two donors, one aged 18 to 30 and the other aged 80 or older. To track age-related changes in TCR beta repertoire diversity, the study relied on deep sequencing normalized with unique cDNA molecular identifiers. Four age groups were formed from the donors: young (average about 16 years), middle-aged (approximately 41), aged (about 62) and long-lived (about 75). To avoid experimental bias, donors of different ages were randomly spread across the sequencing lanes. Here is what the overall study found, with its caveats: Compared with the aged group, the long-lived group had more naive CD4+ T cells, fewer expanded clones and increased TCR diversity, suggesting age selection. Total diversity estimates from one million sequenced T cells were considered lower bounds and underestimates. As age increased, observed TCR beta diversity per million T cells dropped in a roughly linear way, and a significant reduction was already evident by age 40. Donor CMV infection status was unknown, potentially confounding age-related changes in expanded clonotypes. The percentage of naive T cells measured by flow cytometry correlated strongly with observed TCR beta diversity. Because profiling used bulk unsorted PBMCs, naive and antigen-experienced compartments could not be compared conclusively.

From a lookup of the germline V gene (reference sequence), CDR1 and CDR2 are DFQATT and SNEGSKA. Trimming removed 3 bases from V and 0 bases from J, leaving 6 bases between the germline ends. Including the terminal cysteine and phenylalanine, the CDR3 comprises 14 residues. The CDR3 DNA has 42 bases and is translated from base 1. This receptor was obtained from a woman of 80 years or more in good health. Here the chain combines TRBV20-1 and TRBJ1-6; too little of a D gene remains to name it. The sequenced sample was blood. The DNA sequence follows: TGCAGTGCTAGGCAGAGCTCCTATAATTCACCCCTCCACTTT. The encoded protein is CSARQSSYNSPLHF.